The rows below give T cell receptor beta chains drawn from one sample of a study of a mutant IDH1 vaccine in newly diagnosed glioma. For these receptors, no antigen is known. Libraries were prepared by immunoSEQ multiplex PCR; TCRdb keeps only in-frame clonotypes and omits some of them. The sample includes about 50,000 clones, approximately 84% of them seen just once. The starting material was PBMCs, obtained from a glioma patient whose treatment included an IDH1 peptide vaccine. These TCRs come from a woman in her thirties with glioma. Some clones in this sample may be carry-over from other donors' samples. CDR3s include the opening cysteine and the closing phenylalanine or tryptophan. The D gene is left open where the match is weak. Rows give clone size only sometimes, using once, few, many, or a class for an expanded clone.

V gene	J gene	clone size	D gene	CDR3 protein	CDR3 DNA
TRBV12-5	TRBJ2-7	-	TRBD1	CASALGQALREQYF	TGTGCTAGTGCCCTGGGACAGGCCTTAAGAGAGCAGTACTTC
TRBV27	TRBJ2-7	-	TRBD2	CASSFRLAGYEQYF	TGTGCCAGCAGTTTCCGACTAGCGGGATACGAGCAGTACTTC
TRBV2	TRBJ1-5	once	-	CASNTESDFQPQHF	TGTGCCAGCAATACCGAGTCGGATTTTCAGCCCCAGCATTTT
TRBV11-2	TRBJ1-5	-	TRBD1	CASSSDRGQPQHF	TGTGCCAGCAGCTCGGACAGGGGGCAGCCCCAGCATTTT
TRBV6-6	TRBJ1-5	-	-	CASSYSAGDSNQPQHF	TGTGCCAGCAGTTACTCGGCGGGAGATAGCAATCAGCCCCAGCATTTT
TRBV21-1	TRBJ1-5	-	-	CASSKAKDPDSNQPQHF	TGTGCCAGCAGCAAAGCCAAGGATCCCGATAGCAATCAGCCCCAGCATTTT
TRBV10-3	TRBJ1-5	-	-	CAISDWTSTKQPQHF	TGTGCCATCAGTGACTGGACATCGACGAAACAGCCCCAGCATTTT
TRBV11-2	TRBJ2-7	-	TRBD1	CASSLDGTAYEQYF	TGTGCCAGCAGCTTAGATGGGACAGCGTACGAGCAGTACTTC
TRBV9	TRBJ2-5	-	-	CASSAKETRETQYF	TGTGCCAGCAGCGCGAAGGAGACCCGGGAGACCCAGTACTTC
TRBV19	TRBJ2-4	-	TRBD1	CASLNPYRGRNIQYF	TGTGCGAGCCTCAATCCCTACAGGGGAAGGAACATTCAGTACTTC
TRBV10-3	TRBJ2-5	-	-	CAIRDTLQETQYF	TGTGCCATCAGAGACACCCTGCAAGAGACCCAGTACTTC
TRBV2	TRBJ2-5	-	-	CASSDRGRETQYF	TGTGCCAGCAGTGACCGAGGGCGGGAGACCCAGTACTTC
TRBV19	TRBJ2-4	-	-	CASSPQGGSKNIQYF	TGTGCCAGTAGTCCCCAGGGGGGGTCCAAAAACATTCAGTACTTC
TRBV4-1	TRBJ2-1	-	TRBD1	CASRMTGGEAGGNEQFF	TGCGCCAGCAGGATGACAGGGGGCGAGGCGGGAGGCAATGAGCAGTTCTTC
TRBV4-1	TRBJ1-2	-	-	CASSQQKGGYTF	TGCGCCAGCAGCCAACAAAAGGGTGGCTACACCTTC
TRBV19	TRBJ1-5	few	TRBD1	CASMPTGGDSSWNQPQHF	TGTGCCAGTATGCCGACGGGAGGGGACAGTAGCTGGAATCAGCCCCAGCATTTT
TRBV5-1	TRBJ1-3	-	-	CASSHGGDGVARGRNTIYF	TGCGCCAGCAGCCACGGGGGGGACGGCGTAGCAAGGGGTCGAAACACCATATATTTT
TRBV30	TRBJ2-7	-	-	CAWSAESGEQYF	TGTGCCTGGAGTGCGGAATCGGGGGAGCAGTACTTC
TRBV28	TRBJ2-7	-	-	CASSLQGYEQYF	TGTGCCAGCAGTTTACAGGGCTACGAGCAGTACTTC
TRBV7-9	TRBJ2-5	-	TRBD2	CASRFEPGTSGSRGETQYF	TGTGCCAGCAGATTCGAGCCCGGGACTAGCGGGAGTAGGGGGGAGACCCAGTACTTC
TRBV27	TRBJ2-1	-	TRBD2	CASRRTSGYNEQFF	TGTGCCAGCAGGCGGACTAGCGGCTACAATGAGCAGTTCTTC
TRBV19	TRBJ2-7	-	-	CASSLRGFSYEQYF	TGTGCCAGTAGTCTACGAGGGTTCTCCTACGAGCAGTACTTC
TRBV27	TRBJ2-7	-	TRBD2	CASSLQIAGGRDTYEQYF	TGTGCCAGCAGCCTTCAGATAGCGGGAGGACGGGACACCTACGAGCAGTACTTC
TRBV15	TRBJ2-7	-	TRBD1	CATSRDPLGQRYYEQYF	TGTGCCACCAGCAGAGATCCGCTGGGACAGAGATACTACGAGCAGTACTTC
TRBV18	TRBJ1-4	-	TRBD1	CASSQVQGGEKLFF	TGTGCCAGCTCACAGGTGCAGGGGGGTGAAAAACTGTTTTTT
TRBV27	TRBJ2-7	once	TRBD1	CASSLLGRGQGATQYF	TGTGCCAGCAGTTTATTAGGTCGGGGACAGGGTGCGACGCAGTACTTC
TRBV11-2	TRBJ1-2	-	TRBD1	CASSPDRGRVYGYTF	TGTGCCAGCAGCCCGGACAGGGGGCGAGTCTATGGCTACACCTTC
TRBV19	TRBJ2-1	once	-	CASTSYNEQFF	TGTGCCAGTACTTCGTACAATGAGCAGTTCTTC
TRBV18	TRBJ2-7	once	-	CASSPPDGYEQYF	TGTGCCAGCTCACCACCCGACGGGTACGAGCAGTACTTC
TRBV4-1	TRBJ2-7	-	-	CASSLTWDTTYEQYF	TGCGCCAGCAGCCTCACATGGGACACGACTTACGAGCAGTACTTC
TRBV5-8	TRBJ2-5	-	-	CASSLETQYF	TGTGCCAGCAGCTTGGAGACCCAGTACTTC
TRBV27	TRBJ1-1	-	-	CASSLSVDRLNTEAFF	TGTGCCAGCAGTTTATCGGTTGACAGATTGAACACTGAAGCTTTCTTT
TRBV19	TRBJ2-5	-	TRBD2	CATRGDGETQYF	TGTGCCACCCGGGGGGACGGGGAGACCCAGTACTTC
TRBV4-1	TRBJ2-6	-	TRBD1	CASSQEDRAGANVLTF	TGCGCCAGCAGCCAAGAAGACAGGGCAGGGGCCAACGTCCTGACTTTC
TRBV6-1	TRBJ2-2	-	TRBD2	CATILLGTSHGELFF	TGTGCCACGATACTACTTGGGACTAGCCACGGGGAGCTGTTTTTT
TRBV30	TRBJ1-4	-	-	CAFSSEKLFF	TGTGCCTTCTCTTCTGAAAAACTGTTTTTT
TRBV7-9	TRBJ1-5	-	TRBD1	CASSLEGAWQSNQPQHF	TGTGCCAGCAGCTTAGAGGGGGCCTGGCAGAGCAATCAGCCCCAGCATTTT
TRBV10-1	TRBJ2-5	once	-	CASSDGGRGTQYF	TGCGCCAGCAGTGATGGGGGACGCGGGACCCAGTACTTC
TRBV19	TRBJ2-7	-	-	CASSIGGYEQYF	TGTGCCAGTAGTATAGGCGGATACGAGCAGTACTTC
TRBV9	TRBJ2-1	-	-	CASSVTWPGNYNEQFF	TGTGCCAGCAGCGTAACTTGGCCCGGGAACTACAATGAGCAGTTCTTC
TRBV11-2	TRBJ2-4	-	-	CASSLEINIQYF	TGTGCCAGCAGCTTGGAGATCAACATTCAGTACTTC
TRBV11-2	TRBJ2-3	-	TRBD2	CASSLVGAGGDTQYF	TGTGCCAGCAGCTTAGTCGGAGCGGGAGGAGATACGCAGTATTTT
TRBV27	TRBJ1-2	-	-	CASSPDIHPFNYGYTF	TGTGCCAGCAGCCCCGACATCCACCCTTTTAACTATGGCTACACCTTC
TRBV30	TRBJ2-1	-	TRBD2	CACPGLAGTTGQFF	TGTGCCTGTCCGGGACTAGCGGGAACCACGGGGCAGTTCTTC
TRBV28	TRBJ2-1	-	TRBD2	CASKSGGAGRNEQFF	TGTGCCAGCAAAAGTGGGGGAGCGGGAAGGAATGAGCAGTTCTTC
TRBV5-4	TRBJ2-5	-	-	CASSLGAGQETQYF	TGTGCCAGCAGCTTGGGGGCAGGGCAAGAGACCCAGTACTTC
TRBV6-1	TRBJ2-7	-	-	CASSPSGRRIEQYF	TGTGCCAGCAGTCCAAGTGGTAGACGGATCGAGCAGTACTTC
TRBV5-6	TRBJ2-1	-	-	CASTLYGGTDRFF	TGTGCCAGCACCCTATACGGCGGGACGGATCGGTTCTTC
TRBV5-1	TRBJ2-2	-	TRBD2	CASSLIGGRGGTGELFF	TGCGCCAGCAGCTTGATCGGCGGGAGGGGAGGCACCGGGGAGCTGTTTTTT
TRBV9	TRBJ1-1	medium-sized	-	CASSVDMNTEAFF	TGTGCCAGCAGTGTTGATATGAACACTGAAGCTTTCTTT
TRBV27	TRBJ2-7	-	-	CASSLSTTPRVEQYF	TGTGCCAGCAGTTTGTCGACTACCCCGCGTGTTGAGCAGTACTTC
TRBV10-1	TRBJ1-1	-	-	CASSERGGAEAFF	TGCGCCAGCAGTGAGAGGGGGGGGGCCGAAGCTTTCTTT
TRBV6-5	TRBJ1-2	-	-	CASSYVRGADGYTF	TGTGCCAGCAGTTACGTTCGGGGGGCGGACGGCTACACCTTC
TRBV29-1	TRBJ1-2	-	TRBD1	CSVEDPGTGYGYTF	TGCAGCGTTGAAGACCCGGGGACAGGCTATGGCTACACCTTC
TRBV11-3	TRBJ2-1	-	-	CASSLGGLGYNEQFF	TGTGCCAGCAGCTTAGGGGGCTTGGGCTACAATGAGCAGTTCTTC
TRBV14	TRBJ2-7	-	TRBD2	CASSQYGGAAYEQYF	TGTGCCAGCAGCCAATACGGGGGGGCGGCCTACGAGCAGTACTTC
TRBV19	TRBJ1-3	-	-	CASSIDSRSGNTIYF	TGTGCCAGTAGTATCGACTCCCGCTCTGGAAACACCATATATTTT
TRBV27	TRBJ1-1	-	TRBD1	CASSLNGQGAPTEAFF	TGTGCCAGCAGTTTAAATGGACAGGGGGCGCCGACTGAAGCTTTCTTT
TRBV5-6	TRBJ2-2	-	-	CASSLEKGITGELFF	TGTGCCAGCAGCTTGGAAAAAGGGATCACCGGGGAGCTGTTTTTT
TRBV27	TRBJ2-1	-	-	CASSLLAPGYNEQFF	TGTGCCAGCAGTTTATTGGCCCCGGGATACAATGAGCAGTTCTTC